The present TCR beta chain was sequenced within a study of cytomegalovirus exposure and HLA in healthy donors. Notes on the study in general: Links to common viral pathogens appeared, in a later analysis, for several of the most significant clusters. Researchers had no immune exposure information except CMV serostatus available.

The PCR contained 60 Vbeta and 13 Jbeta primers. TCRdb's copy holds only in-frame clones and misses some; the assay was immunoSEQ multiplex PCR. The sample holds roughly 140,000 clones, about 85% seen once. The CDR3 extends over 17 amino acids. Germline CDR1 and CDR2: SGHNT and YYREEE (reference sequence). The junction had 11 bases not matched to a gene; V was cut back by 3 bases and J by 0 bases. With respect to this clone: Its target is not known.

The source material was PBMCs. This chain connects TRBV5-4 to TRBJ2-7, with 8 bases identical to TRBD2. The sequence was collected from a woman younger than 30 in good health and CMV-seronegative. This CDR3 reads CASSSPGGSRGSYEQYF. In DNA, the CDR3 is TGTGCCAGCAGCTCCCCGGGGGGGAGCAGAGGCTCCTACGAGCAGTACTTC.